Listed here are 24 T cell receptor beta chains from one sample, sequenced in a study of beta chain features in type 1 diabetes. Study outcomes and limitations: Shortening of TCRB CDR3s, moderate but significant, appeared in all four CD4+ subsets of Type 1 diabetes patients.

The entirety of the isolated RNA underwent reverse transcription, so expressed TCRB transcripts were sequenced. Profiling relied on immunoSEQ multiplex PCR, and the TCRdb table lists in-frame clones only, not all of them. The sample lists under 300,000 clones; roughly a tenth were seen once. These TCRs' antigens remain unknown. The sequencing sample was made of naive CD4+ T cells from blood. These receptors came from a man aged 25 to 45 with type 1 diabetes.

This clone was picked up a small number of times. The rearrangement uses TRBV7-9 and TRBJ1-5; the match to TRBD1 covers 8 bases. V shed 4 bases and J 4 bases; nucleotides not matched to a gene: 9. CDR3 length: 16 residues. The germline V gene has CDR1 SEHNR and CDR2 FQNEAQ (reference sequence). The DNA for the CDR3 is TGTGCCAGCAGCTCAGGAACGACAGGGGAGAATCAGCCCCAGCATTTT. Encoded protein: CASSSGTTGENQPQHF.

The V and J genes are TRBV5-1 and TRBJ1-1, with a possible D match to TRBD1 (5 bases). Germline-derived CDR1 and CDR2 are SGHRS and YFSETQ. Trimming left V 6 bases short and J 2 bases short, with 17 bases between. This CDR3 contains 15 residues. CDR3 DNA: TGCGCCAGCACCTCTTCGATCCAGGGAAACACTGAAGCTTTCTTT. The encoded protein is CASTSSIQGNTEAFF.

This clone has a handful of counts. The chain is built from TRBV5-4 and TRBJ1-1; TRBD1 matches 9 bases. The CDR3 is 15 residues long. Germline CDR1 reads SGHNT; CDR2 reads YYREEE (reference sequence). Germline trimming cut 3 bases from V and 3 bases from J; bases unmatched to any gene: 6. The chain's CDR3 is CASSSTGGVDTEAFF. In DNA, the CDR3 is TGTGCCAGCAGCTCCACAGGGGGCGTAGACACTGAAGCTTTCTTT. The whole variable domain, filled in from reference TRBV5-4 and TRBJ1-1, reads ETGVTQSPTHLIKTRGQQVTLRCSSQSGHNTVSWYQQALGQGPQFIFQYYREEENGRGNFPPRFSGLQFPNYSSELNVNALELDDSALYLCASSSTGGVDTEAFFGQGTRLTVV.

Only a few counts were recorded for this clone. This sequence joins TRBV30 and TRBJ2-5, with TRBD1 matching 7 bases. The CDR3 is made up of 13 amino acids. Germline V gives CDR1 GTSNPN, CDR2 SVGIG (reference sequence). V was clipped by 0 bases and J by 9 bases; unmatched bases: 7. In DNA, the CDR3 is TGTGCCTGGAGTGTAAACAGGGGCAGGGCCCAGTACTTC. It codes for CAWSVNRGRAQYF.

This clone was found a few times. V usage is TRBV2 and J usage is TRBJ2-3, with TRBD1 matching 7 bases. The CDR3 length is 13 residues. V lost 8 bases and J lost 2; bases outside the gene matches: 4. Looked up from germline, CDR1 is SNHLY and CDR2 is FYNNEI. The CDR3 reads CASWTGHTDTQYF. DNA for the CDR3: TGTGCCAGCTGGACAGGCCACACAGATACGCAGTATTTT.

CDR3 sequence (DNA): TGTGCCAGCAGACGGGGCTCTGGGGCCAACGTCCTGACTTTC. Translated: CASRRGSGANVLTF. The rearrangement joins TRBV28 to TRBJ2-6, with a weak D call TRBD2 (5 bases). CDR1 and CDR2 from the germline V gene are MDHEN and SYDVKM. Trimming shortened V by 6 bases and J by 0 bases, and 6 bases separated the two germline ends. The CDR3 is 14 amino acids.

Notes on this clone: This sample also contains other DNA sequences that code for the same CDR3. The J gene is TRBJ2-6, the V gene TRBV5-1; D remains unclear. CDR1 is SGHRS and CDR2 is YFSETQ in the germline V gene. CDR3 length: 15 amino acids. V was pared by 2 bases and J by 0 bases, with 6 bases between. The CDR3 reads CASSLSVSGANVLTF. The CDR3 DNA is TGCGCCAGCAGCTTAAGCGTCTCTGGGGCCAACGTCCTGACTTTC.

This clone occurred a few times. The gene calls are TRBV5-6 and TRBJ1-1; a weak D match, TRBD1 (6 bases). The V end lost 4 bases, the J end lost 1 base, and 14 bases lay between the germline ends. Germline CDR1 is SGHDT and CDR2 is YYEEEE. The CDR3 contains 15 residues. The CDR3 protein is CASSLAATGNTEAFF. Written as DNA, the CDR3 is TGTGCCAGCAGCCTAGCTGCGACAGGGAACACTGAAGCTTTCTTT.

This clone occurred a few times. The CDR3 region is CASSTNRDEQYF. DNA for the CDR3: TGCGCCAGCAGCACTAACAGGGACGAGCAGTACTTC. This rearrangement joins TRBV5-1 to TRBJ2-7; the D gene is possibly TRBD1 (6 bases). Trimming shortened V by 4 bases and J by 5 bases, and 10 bases separated the two germline ends. Germline CDR1 reads SGHRS; CDR2 reads YFSETQ. The CDR3 spans 12 residues.

This clone was observed a few times. The V and J genes are TRBV2 and TRBJ2-2, with 7 bases that match TRBD2. J lost 6 bases, V lost 7 bases, and 5 bases had no gene match. This CDR3 has 13 residues. Germline V gene sequence: CDR1 SNHLY, CDR2 FYNNEI. Here the CDR3 DNA reads TGTGCCAGCAACCCGAGCGGGGCCGGGGAGCTGTTTTTT. Protein product: CASNPSGAGELFF.

A few counts support this clone. The chain joins TRBV4-3 to TRBJ2-2, with 8 bases lining up with TRBD2. Germline loops: CDR1 LGHNA, CDR2 YSLEER. Losses at the gene ends were 0 bases for V and 0 bases for J; bases not matched to a gene: 9. The CDR3 sequence is 19 residues long. The CDR3 DNA sequence: TGCGCCAGCAGCCAAGATTACTATGCGGGGGGACCGAACACCGGGGAGCTGTTTTTT. Amino acid sequence: CASSQDYYAGGPNTGELFF.

In its sample, this clone was seen a few times. The V gene is TRBV18, the J gene TRBJ2-5; D gene ambiguous. V shed 6 bases and J shed 5 bases, with 7 bases lying between them. CDR1 KGHSH and CDR2 LQKENI come from the germline V gene. There are 11 residues in the CDR3. The CDR3 spells CASSKEETQYF. The CDR3 DNA reads TGTGCCAGCTCGAAAGAGGAGACCCAGTACTTC.

This clone has just a few counts. V is TRBV29-1 and J is TRBJ1-5; D gene unclear. This CDR3 spans 13 amino acids. The ends were cut back, 3 bases at V and 3 bases at J, with 9 bases in the middle. Germline lookup yields CDR1 SQVTM and CDR2 ANQGSEA. CDR3 nucleotide sequence: TGCAGCGTTGAGTCAGGTGCCAATCAGCCCCAGCATTTT. Amino acid sequence: CSVESGANQPQHF.

V and J are TRBV7-2 and TRBJ2-1, with no clear D. Deletions cut 4 bases from V and 8 bases from J, with 15 bases between. This CDR3 contains 14 residues. The V gene's germline CDR1 is SGHTA and CDR2 FQGNSA. The CDR3 nucleotides are TGTGCCAGCAGCTATATCCTTGGAGCGTATGAGCAGTTCTTC. Encoded protein: CASSYILGAYEQFF.

V is TRBV7-9 and J is TRBJ1-2; 9 bases are shared with TRBD1. V lost 7 bases, J lost 4 bases, and 4 bases stayed unmatched. CDR1 is SEHNR, CDR2 FQNEAQ, per germline (reference sequence). CDR3 length: 13 residues. CDR3 nucleotides: TGTGCCAGCACTAAGGACAGGGGCTATGGCTACACCTTC. It codes for CASTKDRGYGYTF.

In this sample, this clone turned up a few times. CDR3: CASSPGLGGSPLHF. DNA for the CDR3: TGTGCCAGCAGCCCTGGGCTCGGTGGTTCACCCCTCCACTTT. The chain employs TRBV7-2 and TRBJ1-6; D uncertain. V gave up 5 bases and J gave up 9 bases, with 14 bases separating them. Per the germline V gene, CDR1 is SGHTA and CDR2 is FQGNSA. The CDR3 contains 14 residues.

The CDR3 DNA follows: TGCAGTGCCCGTAGTAATGAGCAGTTCTTC. Translating gives CSARSNEQFF. The chain has TRBV20-1 and TRBJ2-1; D gene uncertain. V was pared by 6 bases and J by 7 bases, with 7 bases between. The CDR3 contains 10 residues. Germline CDR1 and CDR2: DFQATT and SNEGSKA (reference sequence).

This clone was picked up a small number of times. The V call is TRBV30, the J call TRBJ2-3; 11 bases are a match to TRBD2. Trimming at V came to 1 base and at J to 2 bases, leaving 8 bases not matched to a gene. CDR3 length equals 17 residues. Per germline, CDR1 GTSNPN and CDR2 SVGIG (reference sequence). The CDR3 DNA reads TGTGCCTGGAGTGGCCCGGGACTAGCGGTGATCACAGATACGCAGTATTTT. This translates into CAWSGPGLAVITDTQYF.

This chain joins TRBV7-2 and TRBJ1-1; D gene uncertain. The CDR3 length is 13 residues. The germline V and J ends were trimmed by 4 bases and 8 bases, with 14 bases remaining between them. CDR1 and CDR2 from the germline V gene are SGHTA and FQGNSA. The CDR3 spells CASSSNPVREAFF. CDR3 nucleotide sequence: TGTGCCAGCAGCTCCAACCCCGTTCGGGAAGCTTTCTTT.

This chain links TRBV19 with TRBJ1-1; D is uncertain. Germline V lookup: CDR1 LNHDA, CDR2 SQIVND (reference sequence). This CDR3 has 14 residues. Trimming took 4 bases from V and 5 from J, leaving 14 bases between them. The CDR3 loop is CASSTRYERTEAFF. The CDR3, as DNA: TGTGCCAGTAGTACCCGATATGAACGGACTGAAGCTTTCTTT.

The chain joins TRBV7-3 to TRBJ2-1, with TRBD1 identical over 9 bases. CDR1 and CDR2 from the germline V gene are SGHTA and FQGTGA. This CDR3 region has 15 residues. V was clipped by 0 bases and J by 6 bases; unmatched bases: 3. In DNA, the CDR3 is TGTGCCAGCAGCTTAACTTGGACAGGGGTCAATGAGCAGTTCTTC. Translating it yields CASSLTWTGVNEQFF.

This clone was counted a few times. The chain combines TRBV11-2 with TRBJ2-2; 8 nucleotides align to TRBD2. With 1 base clipped from V and 9 bases from J, the junction kept 13 bases outside the gene matches. This CDR3 is built from 17 residues. The germline gives CDR1 SGHAT, CDR2 FQNNGV. The DNA for the CDR3 is TGTGCCAGCAGCTTAGTGGGGGGACTAGTTTCTGATCGGGAGCTGTTTTTT. Encoded protein: CASSLVGGLVSDRELFF.

J is TRBJ2-3 and V is TRBV14, with TRBD2 identical over 9 bases. Germline CDR1 is SGHDN and CDR2 is FVKESK. The CDR3 is made up of 17 amino acids. Trimming cost V 1 base and J 0 bases; bases outside gene matches: 5. This chain's CDR3 is CASSQGLAGISTDTQYF. DNA for the CDR3: TGTGCCAGCAGCCAAGGTCTAGCGGGGATCAGCACAGATACGCAGTATTTT.

This chain connects TRBV6-6 to TRBJ2-3; D is ambiguous. Looked up from germline, CDR1 is MNHNY and CDR2 is SVGAGI (reference sequence). This CDR3 contains 12 residues. V was trimmed by 6 bases and J by 2 bases, leaving 6 bases between them. CDR3: CASRAPTDTQYF. The CDR3 DNA is TGTGCCAGCAGGGCCCCCACAGATACGCAGTATTTT.